Listed below are T cell receptor beta chains from one sample, sequenced in a study of shared clonotypes between healthy human individuals. Using immunoSEQ multiplex PCR, the repertoire was profiled, and TCRdb retains in-frame clones only, with some absent. The sample carries more than 550,000 clones, 92% recorded once. Sample: naive CD8+ T cells sorted from blood. The receptor source for this set is a young man in good health. The CDR3 runs from the conserved cysteine through the conserved F or W. Fields, in order: CDR3 DNA, CDR3 protein, V gene, J gene, D gene, clone size. The D gene is left open where the match is weak. Clone size is stated in some rows and not others, as once, few, many or a class when expanded.

TGTGCCAGTAGTACCTATGGGGACAGGGCTGCGGCGGGCACCGGGGAGCTGTTTTTT	CASSTYGDRAAAGTGELFF	TRBV19	TRBJ2-2	TRBD1	few
TGTGCCACCGCTTCGGGGGTGAGCTCCTACAATGAGCAGTTCTTC	CATASGVSSYNEQFF	TRBV7-6	TRBJ2-1	-	-
TGTGCCAGCAGTTTAAAGGGACTAGCGGCCTTTTACGAGCAGTACTTC	CASSLKGLAAFYEQYF	TRBV27	TRBJ2-7	TRBD2	-
TGTGCCAGCAGCGTAGCGGGACTAGCGGGAATACAAGAGACCCAGTACTTC	CASSVAGLAGIQETQYF	TRBV9	TRBJ2-5	TRBD2	-
TGTGCCACCAGCAGAGGCGGGACCGGGGAGCTGTTTTTT	CATSRGGTGELFF	TRBV15	TRBJ2-2	-	-
TGTGCCAGCAGCTTAGAGGCAAACACAGATACGCAGTATTTT	CASSLEANTDTQYF	TRBV11-2	TRBJ2-3	-	-
TGTGCCAGCAGCCAAGAGACAGTGTTACCCGGGGAGCTGTTTTTT	CASSQETVLPGELFF	TRBV14	TRBJ2-2	-	-
TGCGCCAGCAGCCAAGATGGGGGACCTTACGAGCAGTACTTC	CASSQDGGPYEQYF	TRBV4-1	TRBJ2-7	-	-
TGTGCCAGCAGCTCAGGACTAGCGGGACACGAGCAGTACTTC	CASSSGLAGHEQYF	TRBV5-6	TRBJ2-7	TRBD2	-
TGTGCCAGCAGTTACTCCCCCTATAGCAATCAGCCCCAGCATTTT	CASSYSPYSNQPQHF	TRBV6-5	TRBJ1-5	-	once